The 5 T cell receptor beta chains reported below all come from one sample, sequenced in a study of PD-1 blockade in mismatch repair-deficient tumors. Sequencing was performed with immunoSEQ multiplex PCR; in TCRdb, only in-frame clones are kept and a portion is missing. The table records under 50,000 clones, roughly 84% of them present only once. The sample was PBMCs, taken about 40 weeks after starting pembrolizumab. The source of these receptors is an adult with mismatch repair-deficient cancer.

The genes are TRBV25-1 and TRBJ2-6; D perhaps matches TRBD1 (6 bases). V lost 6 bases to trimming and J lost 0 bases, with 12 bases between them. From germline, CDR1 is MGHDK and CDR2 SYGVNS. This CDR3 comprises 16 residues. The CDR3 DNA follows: TGTGCCAGCAGCGGGACACCGGGCTCTGGGGCCAACGTCCTGACTTTC. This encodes CASSGTPGSGANVLTF.

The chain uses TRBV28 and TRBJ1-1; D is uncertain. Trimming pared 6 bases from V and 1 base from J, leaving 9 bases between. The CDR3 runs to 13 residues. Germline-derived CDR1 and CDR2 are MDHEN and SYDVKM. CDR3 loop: CASRSAGNTEAFF. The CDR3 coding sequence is TGTGCCAGCAGATCAGCAGGGAACACTGAAGCTTTCTTT.

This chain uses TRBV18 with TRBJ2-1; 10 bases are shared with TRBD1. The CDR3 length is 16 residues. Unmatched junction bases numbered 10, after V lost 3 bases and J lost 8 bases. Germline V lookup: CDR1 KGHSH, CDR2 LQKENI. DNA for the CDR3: TGTGCCAGCTCACCTTCCGGGACAGGGGCCGCCCATGAGCAGTTCTTC. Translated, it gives CASSPSGTGAAHEQFF.

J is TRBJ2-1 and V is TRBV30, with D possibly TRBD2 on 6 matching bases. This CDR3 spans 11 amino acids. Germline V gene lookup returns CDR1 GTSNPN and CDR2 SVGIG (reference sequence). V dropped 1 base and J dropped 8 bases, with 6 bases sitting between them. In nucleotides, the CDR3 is TGTGCCTGGAGTGGGGGGGATGAGCAGTTCTTC. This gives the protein CAWSGGDEQFF.

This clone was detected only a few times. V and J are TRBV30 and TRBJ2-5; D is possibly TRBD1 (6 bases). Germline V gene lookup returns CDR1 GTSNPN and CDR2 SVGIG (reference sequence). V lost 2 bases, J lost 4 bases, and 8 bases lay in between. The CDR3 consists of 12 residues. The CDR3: CAWSRDIETQYF. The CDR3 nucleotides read TGTGCCTGGAGTCGGGACATAGAGACCCAGTACTTC.